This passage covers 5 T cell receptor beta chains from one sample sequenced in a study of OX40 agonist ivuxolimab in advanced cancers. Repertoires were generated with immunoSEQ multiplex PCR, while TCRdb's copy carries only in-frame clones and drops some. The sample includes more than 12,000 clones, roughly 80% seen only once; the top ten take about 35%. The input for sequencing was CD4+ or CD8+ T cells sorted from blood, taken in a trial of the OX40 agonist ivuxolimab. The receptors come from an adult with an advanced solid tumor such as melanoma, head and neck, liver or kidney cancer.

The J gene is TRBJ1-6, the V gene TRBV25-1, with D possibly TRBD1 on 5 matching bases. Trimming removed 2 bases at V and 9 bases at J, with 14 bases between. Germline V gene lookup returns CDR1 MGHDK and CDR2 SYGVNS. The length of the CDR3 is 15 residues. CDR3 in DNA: TGTGCCAGCAGTGAAGAAACCAGGGTTGGTTCACCCCTCCACTTT. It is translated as CASSEETRVGSPLHF.

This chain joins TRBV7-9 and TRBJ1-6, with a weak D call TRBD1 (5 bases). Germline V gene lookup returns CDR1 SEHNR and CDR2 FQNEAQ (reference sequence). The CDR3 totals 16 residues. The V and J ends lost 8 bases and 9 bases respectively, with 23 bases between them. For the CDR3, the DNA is TGTGCCAGCCGGACGGGGCCCCCAGGGCTAGGTTCACCCCTCCACTTT. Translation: CASRTGPPGLGSPLHF.

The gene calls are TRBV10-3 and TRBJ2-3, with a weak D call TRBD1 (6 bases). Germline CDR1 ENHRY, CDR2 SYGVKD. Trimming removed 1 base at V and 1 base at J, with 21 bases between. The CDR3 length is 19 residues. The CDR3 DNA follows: TGTGCCATCAGTGAGTACTTACCTCCCAGGGGCGACGGCACAGATACGCAGTATTTT. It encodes CAISEYLPPRGDGTDTQYF.

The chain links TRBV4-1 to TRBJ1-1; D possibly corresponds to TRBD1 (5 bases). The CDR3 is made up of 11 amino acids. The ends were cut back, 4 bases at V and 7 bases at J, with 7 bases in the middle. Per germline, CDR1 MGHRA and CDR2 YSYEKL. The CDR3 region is CASSRGVEAFF. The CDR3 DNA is TGCGCCAGCAGCCGGGGGGTTGAAGCTTTCTTT.

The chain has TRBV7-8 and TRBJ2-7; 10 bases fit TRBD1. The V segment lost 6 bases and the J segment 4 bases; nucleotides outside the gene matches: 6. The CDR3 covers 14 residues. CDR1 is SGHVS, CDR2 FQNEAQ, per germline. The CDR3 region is CASSPPGQGYEQYF. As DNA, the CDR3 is TGTGCCAGCAGTCCACCGGGACAGGGGTACGAGCAGTACTTC.